The 7 T cell receptor beta chains in this list originate from one sample, sequenced in a study of blood T cell repertoires in COVID-19. The table came from immunoSEQ multiplex PCR; TCRdb's copy has only in-frame clones and leaves some out. The table shows fewer than 350,000 clones, with roughly 90% occurring only once. Sequenced sample: PBMCs or T cells enriched from blood (not recorded which). The receptor set was obtained from a woman in her thirties or forties with acute COVID-19.

The chain uses TRBV19 and TRBJ1-1; maybe TRBD1 (6 bases). The germline V gene has CDR1 LNHDA and CDR2 SQIVND (reference sequence). Trimming took 5 bases from V and 4 from J, leaving 17 bases between them. CDR3 size: 15 residues. CDR3 amino acids: CASSPGAGASTEAFF. The CDR3 DNA is TGTGCCAGTAGTCCAGGGGCAGGGGCTAGCACTGAAGCTTTCTTT.

This clone appeared a few times. The chain recombines TRBV7-2 with TRBJ1-4, with TRBD1 matching over 7 bases. CDR1 is SGHTA and CDR2 is FQGNSA in the germline V gene. The CDR3 has 15 amino acids. V shed 2 bases and J 5 bases; nucleotides not matched to a gene: 5. CDR3 in amino acids: CASSLMGQRNEKLFF. DNA of the CDR3: TGTGCCAGCAGCTTAATGGGACAGAGGAATGAAAAACTGTTTTTT.

This clone has just one count. The V gene is TRBV24-1, the J gene TRBJ2-2, with D perhaps TRBD1 (7 bases). With 3 bases removed from V and 3 bases from J, the gap between germline ends came to 13 bases. CDR1 is KGHDR and CDR2 is SFDVKD in the germline V gene. CDR3 length equals 16 residues. CDR3 amino acids: CATSDTGRGDTGELFF. CDR3 DNA sequence: TGTGCCACCAGTGATACTGGCAGGGGGGACACCGGGGAGCTGTTTTTT.

V and J are TRBV7-8 and TRBJ1-6; 9 bases align to TRBD1. Per the germline V gene, CDR1 is SGHVS and CDR2 is FQNEAQ. With 7 bases clipped from V and 5 bases from J, the junction kept 6 bases outside the gene matches. The CDR3 consists of 15 residues. The CDR3 DNA reads as TGTGCCAGCACCCGTGGGGACAGGGATAATTCACCCCTCCACTTT. Its protein is CASTRGDRDNSPLHF. Full variable domain (missing parts from reference TRBV7-8 and TRBJ1-6): GAGVSQSPRYKVAKRGQDVALRCDPISGHVSLFWYQQALGQGPEFLTYFQNEAQLDKSGLPSDRFFAERPEGSVSTLKIQRTQQEDSAVYLCASTRGDRDNSPLHFGNGTRLTVT.

CDR3 sequence reads: CASSVGTPNTGELFF. The DNA of the CDR3 is TGTGCCAGCAGCGTAGGGACTCCGAACACCGGGGAGCTGTTTTTT. J is TRBJ2-2 and V is TRBV9; D is perhaps TRBD2 (5 bases). CDR3 length equals 15 residues. V lost 0 bases, J lost 0 bases, and 6 bases lay in between. Germline CDR1 and CDR2: SGDLS and YYNGEE.

A remark on this clone: This specimen includes other DNA sequences encoding the same CDR3. The chain carries TRBV5-1 and TRBJ1-3; D is ambiguous. Germline CDR1 reads SGHRS; CDR2 reads YFSETQ. Trimming removed 0 bases from V and 0 bases from J, with 7 bases in between. The CDR3 is 15 amino acids. As DNA, the CDR3 is TGCGCCAGCAGCTTGGACGGTAGCTCTGGAAACACCATATATTTT. Translating gives CASSLDGSSGNTIYF.

The chain employs TRBV5-6 and TRBJ1-5, with 9 bases lining up with TRBD1. V shed 3 bases and J 6 bases; nucleotides not matched to a gene: 10. The CDR3 is 16 amino acids. The germline V gene encodes CDR1 SGHDT and CDR2 YYEEEE. In DNA, the CDR3 is TGTGCCAGCAGCTCCGGGACAGGGCGGGCAAGTCAGCCCCAGCATTTT. Its translation is CASSSGTGRASQPQHF.